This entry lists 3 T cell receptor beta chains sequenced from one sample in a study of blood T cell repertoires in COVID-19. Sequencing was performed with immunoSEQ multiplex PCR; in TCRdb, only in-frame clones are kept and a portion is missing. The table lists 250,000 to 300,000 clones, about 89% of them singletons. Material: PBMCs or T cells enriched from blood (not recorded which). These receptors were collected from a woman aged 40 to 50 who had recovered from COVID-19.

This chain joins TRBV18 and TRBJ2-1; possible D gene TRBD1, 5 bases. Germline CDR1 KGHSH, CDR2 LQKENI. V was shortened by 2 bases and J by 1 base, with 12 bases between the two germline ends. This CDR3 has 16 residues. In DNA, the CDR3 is TGTGCCAGCTCACCATTAGGGGTAAGGTCCTACAATGAGCAGTTCTTC. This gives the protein CASSPLGVRSYNEQFF.

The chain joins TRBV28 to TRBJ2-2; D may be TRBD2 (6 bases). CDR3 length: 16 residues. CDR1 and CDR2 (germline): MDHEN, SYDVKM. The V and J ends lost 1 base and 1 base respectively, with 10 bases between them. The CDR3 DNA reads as TGTGCCAGCAGTTTATCGCGCGGGGTGAACACCGGGGAGCTGTTTTTT. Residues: CASSLSRGVNTGELFF.

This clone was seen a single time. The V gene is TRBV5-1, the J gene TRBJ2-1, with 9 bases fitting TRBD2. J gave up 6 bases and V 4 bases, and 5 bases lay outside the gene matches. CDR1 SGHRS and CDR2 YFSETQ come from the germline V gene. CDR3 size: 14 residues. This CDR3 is CASSGRGGPNEQFF. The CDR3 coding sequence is TGCGCCAGCAGCGGGCGGGGGGGCCCCAATGAGCAGTTCTTC.